This passage covers 14 T cell receptor beta chains from one sample sequenced in a study of shared clonotypes between healthy human individuals. Some clones are missing from TCRdb's copy, which holds only in-frame ones; the method was immunoSEQ multiplex PCR. Of about 2.4 million clones listed, approximately 93% were seen once; the top ten hold roughly 0.36%. Sequenced: naive CD4+ T cells from PBMCs. This sample's subset: CD45RA+ positively selected. The receptors were sampled from a man between 18 and 35 years old in good health. Some clones in this sample may be carry-over from other donors' samples.

J is TRBJ2-7 and V is TRBV15; 7 bases match TRBD2. This CDR3 spans 15 amino acids. Trimming at V came to 3 bases and at J to 3 bases, leaving 8 bases not matched to a gene. Germline CDR1 LNHNV, CDR2 YYDKDF (reference sequence). The CDR3 DNA reads TGTGCCACCAGCAGCCTCAGGGCTAGCGGCTACGAGCAGTACTTC. This sequence encodes CATSSLRASGYEQYF.

This sequence joins TRBV4-1 and TRBJ1-2; 8 nucleotides line up with TRBD1. The junction had 13 bases not matched to a gene; V was cut back by 3 bases and J by 7 bases. Germline lookup yields CDR1 MGHRA and CDR2 YSYEKL. The CDR3 spans 16 residues. CDR3 nucleotides: TGCGCCAGCAGCCAGACGCCGCCCCAGGGGGCCCGTGGCTACACCTTC. Translation gives CASSQTPPQGARGYTF.

The chain links TRBV11-2 to TRBJ2-1; the D gene is possibly TRBD2 (6 bases). V was pared by 3 bases and J by 1 base, with 19 bases between. Per germline, CDR1 SGHAT and CDR2 FQNNGV. This CDR3 contains 18 residues. The chain's CDR3 is CASSFRGGGNPSYNEQFF. The CDR3 DNA reads TGTGCCAGCAGCTTTCGTGGCGGAGGGAACCCTTCCTACAATGAGCAGTTCTTC.

The chain links TRBV5-4 to TRBJ2-2; 8 bases are a match to TRBD1. J was trimmed by 6 bases and V by 4 bases; bases with no gene match: 11. The CDR3 sequence is 16 residues long. In germline, CDR1 is SGHNT, CDR2 YYREEE (reference sequence). CDR3 region: CASSPDRERGAGELFF. The CDR3 DNA reads as TGTGCCAGCAGCCCGGACAGGGAGAGGGGCGCCGGGGAGCTGTTTTTT.

This chain links TRBV7-2 with TRBJ2-3; D tentatively fits TRBD1 or TRBD2 (5 bases each). V was cut by 4 bases and J by 2 bases, with 13 bases left in between. CDR1 and CDR2 (germline): SGHTA, FQGNSA. This CDR3 has 15 amino acids. The CDR3 nucleotides read TGTGCCAGCAGCTCCGGCCCAGGGACCACAGATACGCAGTATTTT. This codes for CASSSGPGTTDTQYF.

This chain links TRBV18 with TRBJ1-1, with D maybe TRBD1 (6 bases). The CDR3 is made up of 15 amino acids. V was shortened by 1 base and J by 3 bases, with 12 bases between the two germline ends. The germline CDR1 and CDR2 sequences are KGHSH and LQKENI. CDR3 sequence (DNA): TGTGCCAGCTCACCACTGAGGGGGATGGACACTGAAGCTTTCTTT. Protein sequence: CASSPLRGMDTEAFF.

V usage is TRBV10-3 and J usage is TRBJ2-5, with 10 bases aligning to TRBD1. J was trimmed by 4 bases and V by 10 bases; bases with no gene match: 9. Per germline, CDR1 ENHRY and CDR2 SYGVKD. There are 14 residues in the CDR3. The CDR3 here is CATGWTGGGETQYF. DNA for the CDR3: TGTGCCACTGGATGGACAGGGGGGGGAGAGACCCAGTACTTC.

As for this clone: The same CDR3 is also encoded by other DNA sequences in this sample. This chain uses TRBV5-1 with TRBJ2-7, with D uncertain. Between the trimmed V and J ends, which lost 4 bases and 0 bases, there was a span of 14 bases. CDR3 length: 15 amino acids. Germline loops: CDR1 SGHRS, CDR2 YFSETQ. CDR3: CASSAGPTLSYEQYF. In DNA form, the CDR3 reads TGCGCCAGCAGCGCCGGGCCAACCCTCTCCTACGAGCAGTACTTC. The whole variable domain, filled in from reference TRBV5-1 and TRBJ2-7, reads KAGVTQTPRYLIKTRGQQVTLSCSPISGHRSVSWYQQTPGQGLQFLFEYFSETQRNKGNFPGRFSGRQFSNSRSEMNVSTLELGDSALYLCASSAGPTLSYEQYFGPGTRLTVT.

In this sample, this clone turned up once. This chain joins TRBV5-4 and TRBJ2-7; no firm D call. Germline assignment: CDR1 SGHNT and CDR2 YYREEE (reference sequence). This CDR3 comprises 14 residues. Trimming removed 0 bases from V and 0 bases from J, with 7 bases in between. This CDR3 reads CASSLGQDSYEQYF. The CDR3 coding sequence is TGTGCCAGCAGCTTGGGGCAGGACTCCTACGAGCAGTACTTC.

This chain connects TRBV27 to TRBJ1-5; 7 bases map to TRBD1. J lost 7 bases, V lost 1 base, and 4 bases had no gene match. Germline V lookup: CDR1 MNHEY, CDR2 SMNVEV (reference sequence). CDR3 size: 14 residues. The CDR3 DNA reads as TGTGCCAGCAGTTTATTGAGGGGGCAACAGCCCCAGCATTTT. Translating gives CASSLLRGQQPQHF.

The CDR3: CASSLAGPAITGELFF. CDR3 nucleotide sequence: TGCGCCAGCAGCTTGGCTGGGCCCGCGATAACCGGGGAGCTGTTTTTT. V gene TRBV5-1 combines with J gene TRBJ2-2; D is uncertain. V lost 0 bases to trimming and J lost 5 bases, with 14 bases between them. In germline, CDR1 is SGHRS, CDR2 YFSETQ. This CDR3 is 16 amino acids long.

The chain carries TRBV25-1 and TRBJ2-3, with D hard to call. The germline V gene encodes CDR1 MGHDK and CDR2 SYGVNS. The length of the CDR3 is 16 residues. V was trimmed by 4 bases and J by 1 base, leaving 15 bases between them. The CDR3: CASSAALGVGTDTQYF. In DNA, the CDR3 is TGTGCCAGCAGTGCGGCCCTTGGGGTGGGCACAGATACGCAGTATTTT.

Only a few counts were recorded for this clone. This sequence joins TRBV7-9 and TRBJ1-1; D is undetermined. Germline values: CDR1 SEHNR, CDR2 FQNEAQ (reference sequence). Trimming cost V 5 bases and J 7 bases, with 11 bases left between them. This CDR3 has 12 amino acids. The CDR3 DNA is TGTGCCAGCAGCCCCCTCGTGGGTGAAGCTTTCTTT. This encodes CASSPLVGEAFF.

The chain carries TRBV11-2 and TRBJ2-1; 16 positions match TRBD2. This CDR3 region has 19 residues. The V and J ends lost 5 bases and 2 bases, in that order; junction bases with no gene match: 9. From germline, CDR1 is SGHAT and CDR2 FQNNGV. CDR3 coding DNA: TGTGCCAGCAGCCAGGAAAGGGGACTAGCGGGAGGGACCTACAATGAGCAGTTCTTC. Translating gives CASSQERGLAGGTYNEQFF.